A single T cell receptor beta chain is shown here with its context. What it binds is unknown. This specimen belongs to a study of T cell responses to AZD1222 COVID-19 vaccine. Produced via immunoSEQ multiplex PCR; TCRdb's table is partial and in-frame only. This sample has roughly 45,000 clones; over 65% occur once, and the top ten carry around 7%. Study results and limitations: In the spike-specific TCR repertoire, nearly half reportedly target unmutated variant regions. CD4 TCRs covered the whole spike, strongest at regions 160-218 and 743-854. At baseline, just 5 or 6 AZD1222 recipients tested seropositive. There were repertoire samples only from the period after the peak T cell response.

Germline CDR1 SGHRS, CDR2 YFSETQ. This CDR3 has 14 residues. Germline trimming cut 0 bases from V and 4 bases from J; bases unmatched to any gene: 0. The starting material was peripheral blood, obtained on day 0 of AZD1222 vaccination. The sequence was collected from an adult in good health. The chain links TRBV5-1 to TRBJ1-1; 10 bases agree with TRBD1. CDR3 residues: CASSLGTGGTEAFF. The CDR3 DNA follows: TGCGCCAGCAGCTTGGGGACAGGGGGCACTGAAGCTTTCTTT.